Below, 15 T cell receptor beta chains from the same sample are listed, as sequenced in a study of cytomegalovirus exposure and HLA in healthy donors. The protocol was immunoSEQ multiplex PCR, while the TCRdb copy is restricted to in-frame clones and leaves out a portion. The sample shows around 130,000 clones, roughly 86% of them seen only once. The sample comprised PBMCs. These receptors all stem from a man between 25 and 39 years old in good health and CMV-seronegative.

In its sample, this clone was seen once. The CDR3 spells CASSNSGQGGEKLFF. The DNA of the CDR3 is TGTGCCAGCAGTAATTCGGGACAGGGTGGTGAAAAACTGTTTTTT. The V call is TRBV27, the J call TRBJ1-4, with 9 nucleotides matching TRBD1. After removal of 5 bases from V and 7 bases from J, the junction contained 8 bases not matched to a gene. CDR3 length: 15 amino acids. Germline-derived CDR1 and CDR2 are MNHEY and SMNVEV (reference sequence).

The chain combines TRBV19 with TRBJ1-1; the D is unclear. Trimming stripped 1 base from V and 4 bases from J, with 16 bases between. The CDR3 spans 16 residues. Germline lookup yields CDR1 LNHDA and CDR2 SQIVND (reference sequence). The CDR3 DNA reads TGTGCCAGTAGTATAGTGGCAGACTATTTGGGCACTGAAGCTTTCTTT. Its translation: CASSIVADYLGTEAFF.

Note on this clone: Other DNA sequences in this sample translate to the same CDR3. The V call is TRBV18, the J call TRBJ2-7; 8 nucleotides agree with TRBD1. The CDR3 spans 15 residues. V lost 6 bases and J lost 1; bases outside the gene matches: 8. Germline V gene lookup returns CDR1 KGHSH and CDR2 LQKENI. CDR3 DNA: TGTGCCAGCTCCCCCGCCGGGACAGGATCCTACGAGCAGTACTTC. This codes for CASSPAGTGSYEQYF.

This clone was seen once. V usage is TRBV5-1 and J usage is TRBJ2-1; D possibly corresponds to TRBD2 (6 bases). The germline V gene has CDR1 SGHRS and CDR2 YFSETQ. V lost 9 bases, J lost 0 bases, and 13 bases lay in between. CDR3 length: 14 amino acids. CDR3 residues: CATSDGSSYNEQFF. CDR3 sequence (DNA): TGCGCCACCTCTGACGGGAGCTCCTACAATGAGCAGTTCTTC.

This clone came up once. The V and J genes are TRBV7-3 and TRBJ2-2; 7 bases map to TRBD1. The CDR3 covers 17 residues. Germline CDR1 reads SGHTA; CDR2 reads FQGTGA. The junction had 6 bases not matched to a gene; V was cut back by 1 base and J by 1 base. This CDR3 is CASSLMGDSRNTGELFF. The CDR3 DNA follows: TGTGCCAGCAGCTTAATGGGGGACAGTCGGAACACCGGGGAGCTGTTTTTT.

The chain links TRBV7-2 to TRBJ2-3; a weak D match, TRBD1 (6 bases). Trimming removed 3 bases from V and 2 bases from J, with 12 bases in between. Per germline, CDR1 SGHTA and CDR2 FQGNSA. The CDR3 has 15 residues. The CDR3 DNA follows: TGTGCCAGCAGCTTCCCCAGGGGAACCACAGATACGCAGTATTTT. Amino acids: CASSFPRGTTDTQYF.

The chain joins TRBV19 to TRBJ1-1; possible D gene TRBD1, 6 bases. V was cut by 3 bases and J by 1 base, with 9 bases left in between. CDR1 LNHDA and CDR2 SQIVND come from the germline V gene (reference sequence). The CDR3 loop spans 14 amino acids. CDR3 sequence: CASSMRQANTEAFF. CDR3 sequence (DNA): TGTGCCAGTAGTATGAGACAGGCGAACACTGAAGCTTTCTTT.

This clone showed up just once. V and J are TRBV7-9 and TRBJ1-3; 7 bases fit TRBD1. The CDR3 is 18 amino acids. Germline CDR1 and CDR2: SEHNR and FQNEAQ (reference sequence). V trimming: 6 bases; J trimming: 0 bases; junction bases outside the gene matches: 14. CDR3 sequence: CASSSVRDRSLSGNTIYF. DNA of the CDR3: TGTGCCAGCAGTTCGGTTAGGGACAGAAGCCTCTCTGGAAACACCATATATTTT.

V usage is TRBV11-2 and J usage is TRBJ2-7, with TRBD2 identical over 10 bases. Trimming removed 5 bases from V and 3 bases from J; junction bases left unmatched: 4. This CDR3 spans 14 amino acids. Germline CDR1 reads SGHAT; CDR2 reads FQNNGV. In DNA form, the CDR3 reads TGTGCCAGCAGCGGAGCTAGCGGGGGCTACGAGCAGTACTTC. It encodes CASSGASGGYEQYF.

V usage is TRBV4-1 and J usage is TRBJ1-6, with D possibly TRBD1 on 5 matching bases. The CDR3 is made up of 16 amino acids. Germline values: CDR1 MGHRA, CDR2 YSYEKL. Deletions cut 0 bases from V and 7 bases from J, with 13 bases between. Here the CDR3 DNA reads TGCGCCAGCAGCCAAGATCGTTCAGGGAGGAATTCACCCCTCCACTTT. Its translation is CASSQDRSGRNSPLHF.

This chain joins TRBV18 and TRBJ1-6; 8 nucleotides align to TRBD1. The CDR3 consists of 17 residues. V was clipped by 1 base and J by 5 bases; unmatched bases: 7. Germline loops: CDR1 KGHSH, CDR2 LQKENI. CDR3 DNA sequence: TGTGCCAGCTCACCACTCCCCCCGACAGGGGATAATTCACCCCTCCACTTT. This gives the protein CASSPLPPTGDNSPLHF.

CDR3 sequence (DNA): TGTGCCAGCAGCGAGCCCCGGGACAGGGGCACCGGGGAGCTGTTTTTT. Translated, it gives CASSEPRDRGTGELFF. The chain is built from TRBV13 and TRBJ2-2, with TRBD1 identical over 10 bases. This CDR3 has 16 residues. CDR1 is PRHDT, CDR2 FYEKMQ, per germline (reference sequence). The trim removed 5 bases at V and 4 bases at J, leaving 7 bases unmatched.

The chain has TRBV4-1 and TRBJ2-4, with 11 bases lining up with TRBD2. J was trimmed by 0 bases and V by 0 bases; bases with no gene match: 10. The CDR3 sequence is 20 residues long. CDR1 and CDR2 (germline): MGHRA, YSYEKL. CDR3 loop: CASSQDFRTSGPLAKNIQYF. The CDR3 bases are TGCGCCAGCAGCCAAGATTTTCGGACTAGCGGGCCTCTAGCCAAAAACATTCAGTACTTC.

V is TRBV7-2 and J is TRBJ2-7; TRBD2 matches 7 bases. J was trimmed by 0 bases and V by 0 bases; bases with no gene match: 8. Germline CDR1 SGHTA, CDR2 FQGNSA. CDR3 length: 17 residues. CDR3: CASSLAEAGLSSYEQYF. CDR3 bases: TGTGCCAGCAGCTTAGCGGAAGCGGGGCTAAGCTCCTACGAGCAGTACTTC.

The CDR3, as DNA: TGTGCCAGTAGTATTTCCGACGGGGCCCAGCATTTT. The encoded protein is CASSISDGAQHF. This rearrangement joins TRBV19 to TRBJ1-5, with D unresolved. Germline CDR1 and CDR2: LNHDA and SQIVND (reference sequence). The CDR3 consists of 12 residues. Trimming stripped 3 bases from V and 11 bases from J, with 11 bases between.